The sequence of this TCR beta chain was determined in a study of beta chain features in type 1 diabetes. Background on the study: Analysis included roughly 100 million sorted cells drawn from all samples.

About 116 mL of blood, on average, came from one heparinised draw per donor. Study-wide results and limits: Shorter TCRB CDR3s, moderately but significantly so, were found in Type 1 diabetes patients in all four CD4+ subsets.

Remarks on this clone: The antigen is not known.

In germline, CDR1 is SQVTM, CDR2 ANQGSEA. J was trimmed by 2 bases and V by 4 bases; bases with no gene match: 11. The CDR3 runs to 18 residues. Every isolated RNA sample was fully reverse transcribed, so sequencing captured expressed TCRB transcripts. This table comes from immunoSEQ multiplex PCR, and its TCRdb copy is limited to in-frame clones, with some not included. Among more than 250,000 clones, over 12% were seen once, and the ten largest hold roughly 0.015%. Sample: naive CD4+ T cells from blood. The source is a man between 18 and 29 years old with type 1 diabetes. The chain employs TRBV29-1 and TRBJ1-4; 12 positions match TRBD1. CDR3 sequence: CSVGPGTGGRGTNEKLFF. CDR3 coding DNA: TGCAGCGTTGGTCCCGGGACAGGGGGCAGAGGGACTAATGAAAAACTGTTTTTT.